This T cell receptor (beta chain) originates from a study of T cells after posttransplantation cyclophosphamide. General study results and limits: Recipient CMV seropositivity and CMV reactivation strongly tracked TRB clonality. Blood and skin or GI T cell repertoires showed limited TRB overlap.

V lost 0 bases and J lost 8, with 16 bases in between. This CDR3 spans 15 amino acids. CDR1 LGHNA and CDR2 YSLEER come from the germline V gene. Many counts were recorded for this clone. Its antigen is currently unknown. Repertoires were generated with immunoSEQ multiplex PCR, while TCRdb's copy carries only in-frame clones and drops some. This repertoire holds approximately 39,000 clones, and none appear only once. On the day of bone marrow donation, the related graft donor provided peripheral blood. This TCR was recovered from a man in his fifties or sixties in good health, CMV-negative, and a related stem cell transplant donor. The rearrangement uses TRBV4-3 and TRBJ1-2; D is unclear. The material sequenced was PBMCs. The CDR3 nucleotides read TGCGCCAGCAGCCAAGAGACCTATCGGTGGGAGGGCTACACCTTC. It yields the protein CASSQETYRWEGYTF.